This note documents a single T cell receptor (beta chain) sequence. The record originates from a study of blood T cell repertoires in COVID-19. In the original analysis: Amplification of reference gene primers provided the estimated nucleated cell counts. The method was immunoSEQ multiplex PCR; TCRdb's version includes in-frame clones alone and lacks a portion of them. V and J calls and clone size are copied from that table; D and trimming were computed from the DNA. This sample has some 67,000 clones, with around 89% found just once. The CDR3 is 16 residues long. Germline CDR1 and CDR2: SEHNR and FQNEAQ (reference sequence). V lost 0 bases and J 3 bases, leaving 15 bases between the germline ends.

Sequencing used peripheral blood. The clonotype comes from a woman aged 55-69 years with acute or convalescent COVID-19. J is TRBJ2-7 and V is TRBV7-9; possible D gene TRBD1, 6 bases. DNA for the CDR3: TGTGCCAGCAGCTTAGCGCAGACAGGCCCACACTACGAGCAGTACGTC. Protein product: CASSLAQTGPHYEQYV.